The T cell receptor (beta chain) described here comes from a study of a mutant IDH1 vaccine in newly diagnosed glioma. Across the study: Eight vaccinations went to patients in weeks 1, 3, 5, 7, 11, 15, 19, 23. The treated population exhibited a male proportion of roughly 62%, a female proportion of around 38%, and a mean age of about 39 years. Patients received vaccination from 4-6 weeks after radiotherapy alone, or with temozolomide cycles.

Germline CDR1 SEHNR, CDR2 FQNEAQ (reference sequence). This CDR3 comprises 16 residues. V lost 7 bases and J 0 bases, leaving 17 bases between the germline ends. Produced via immunoSEQ multiplex PCR; TCRdb's table is partial and in-frame only. Among about 77,000 clones, more than 80% were seen once, and the ten largest hold 0.77%. Study conclusions and caveats: Apparently, pseudoprogression bore no relation to changes among the top peripheral T cell clonotypes.

The time point denotes: week 23, last vaccination. Each dose of the vaccine consisted of 300 ug of mutant IDH1 20-mer peptide, with topical imiquimod. Points on this clone: Its target is not known.

This specimen consisted of PBMCs, obtained from a glioma patient whose treatment included an IDH1 peptide vaccine. This receptor was taken from a woman aged 50 to 65 with glioma. This chain links TRBV7-9 with TRBJ2-3, with D possibly being TRBD1 (5 bases). CDR3 sequence: CASILNTGDSTDTQYF. The CDR3 region has the DNA TGTGCCAGCATCCTGAATACAGGAGATAGCACAGATACGCAGTATTTT. The whole variable domain, filled in from reference TRBV7-9 and TRBJ2-3, reads DTGVSQNPRHKITKRGQNVTFRCDPISEHNRLYWYRQTLGQGPEFLTYFQNEAQLEKSRLLSDRFSAERPKGSFSTLEIQRTEQGDSAMYLCASILNTGDSTDTQYFGPGTRLTVL.